The 3 T cell receptor beta chains below all came from one sample that was sequenced in a study of read filtering for tumor transcriptome and immune sequencing. The library was built from around 0.4 ug RNA with molecular barcoded adaptors for alpha/delta and beta/gamma chains. A single record per CDR3 protein comes from TCRdb applying MiXCR to the reads. The table lists some 46,000 distinct CDR3 sequences, around 21% of them singletons. Sequenced input: a population of CD138-negative cells sorted from bone marrow. These receptors all come from a donor at least 40 years old with multiple myeloma.

This clonotype has at least ten counts. CDR3 residues: CSARTSTVSYEQYF. In nucleotides, the CDR3 is TGCAGTGCCCGCACCTCGACAGTTTCCTACGAGCAGTACTTC. The V call is TRBV20-1, the J call TRBJ2-7; TRBD1 is a possible D gene (5 bases). The CDR3 runs 14 residues. Trimming shortened V by 6 bases and J by 1 base, and 16 bases separated the two germline ends. The germline V gene has CDR1 DFQATT and CDR2 SNEGSKA (reference sequence).

Ten or more counts support this clonotype. For the CDR3, the DNA is TGCAGTGGAAGGGGGCTCTGGGCTAGCGGATCTGGCTACGAGCAGTACTTC. Its translation is CSGRGLWASGSGYEQYF. V and J are TRBV20-1 and TRBJ2-7; either TRBD1 or TRBD2 may fit D (7 bases each). Trimming pared 7 bases from V and 3 bases from J, leaving 28 bases between. Looked up from germline, CDR1 is DFQATT and CDR2 is SNEGSKA (reference sequence). The CDR3 has 17 amino acids.

This clonotype was detected ten times or more. V is TRBV2 and J is TRBJ2-7, with 11 bases that match TRBD1. CDR1 and CDR2 (germline): SNHLY, FYNNEI. V lost 6 bases, J lost 7 bases, and 8 bases stayed unmatched. The CDR3 sequence is 14 residues long. CDR3: CASSLPGQGEEQYF. The DNA of the CDR3 is TGTGCCAGCAGCTTACCGGGACAGGGGGAGGAGCAGTACTTC.